Listed below are T cell receptor beta chains from one sample, sequenced in a study of T cells in Graves' hyperthyroidism and ophthalmopathy. In TCRdb, the multiplex PCR reads were re-called with MiXCR into one record per CDR3 protein. The top ten clones hold 7.8% of a sample with around 300,000 distinct CDR3 sequences, 13% of them seen once. Sequences were obtained from blood. All receptors come from a woman younger than 45 with Graves' hyperthyroidism that later progressed to Graves' ophthalmopathy. The conserved cysteine and the conserved F or W are not part of the CDR3 here.

TRBJ1-5 | TRBV12-3/TRBV12-4 | ASSLGRRSNQPQH
TRBJ1-1 | TRBV19 | ASSEWDTEAF
TRBJ2-1 | TRBV18 | ASSPGLAGAWEQF
TRBJ2-3 | TRBV6-1 | ASSSARRASSTDTQY
TRBJ2-1 | TRBV29-1 | SVEGLAVSSYNEQF
TRBJ2-2 | TRBV7-9 | ASSLASGNTGELF
TRBJ1-1 | TRBV7-3 | ASSPTTNTEAF
TRBJ1-1 | TRBV5-4 | ASSTENRFSAEAF
TRBJ2-5 | TRBV19 | ASSIDLGTGTQY
TRBJ1-5 | TRBV28 | ASSLPQGTGNQPQH
TRBJ1-1 | TRBV20-1 | SAPGQGSLNTEAF
TRBJ2-5 | TRBV18 | ASSPLAGEETQY
TRBJ2-2 | TRBV27 | ASKLLGTGELF
TRBJ1-6 | TRBV3-1 | ASSRGTGHNSPLH
TRBJ2-6 | TRBV25-1 | ASSEKVDSGANVLT
TRBJ1-2 | TRBV19 | ASSIMGVVGQNYGYT
TRBJ2-2 | TRBV12-5 | ASGLDVGELF
TRBJ2-1 | TRBV27 | ASSPQTGYNEQF
TRBJ1-5 | TRBV6-2/TRBV6-3 | ASSYVTRGSNQPQH
. | TRBV27 | ASREDADNEQY